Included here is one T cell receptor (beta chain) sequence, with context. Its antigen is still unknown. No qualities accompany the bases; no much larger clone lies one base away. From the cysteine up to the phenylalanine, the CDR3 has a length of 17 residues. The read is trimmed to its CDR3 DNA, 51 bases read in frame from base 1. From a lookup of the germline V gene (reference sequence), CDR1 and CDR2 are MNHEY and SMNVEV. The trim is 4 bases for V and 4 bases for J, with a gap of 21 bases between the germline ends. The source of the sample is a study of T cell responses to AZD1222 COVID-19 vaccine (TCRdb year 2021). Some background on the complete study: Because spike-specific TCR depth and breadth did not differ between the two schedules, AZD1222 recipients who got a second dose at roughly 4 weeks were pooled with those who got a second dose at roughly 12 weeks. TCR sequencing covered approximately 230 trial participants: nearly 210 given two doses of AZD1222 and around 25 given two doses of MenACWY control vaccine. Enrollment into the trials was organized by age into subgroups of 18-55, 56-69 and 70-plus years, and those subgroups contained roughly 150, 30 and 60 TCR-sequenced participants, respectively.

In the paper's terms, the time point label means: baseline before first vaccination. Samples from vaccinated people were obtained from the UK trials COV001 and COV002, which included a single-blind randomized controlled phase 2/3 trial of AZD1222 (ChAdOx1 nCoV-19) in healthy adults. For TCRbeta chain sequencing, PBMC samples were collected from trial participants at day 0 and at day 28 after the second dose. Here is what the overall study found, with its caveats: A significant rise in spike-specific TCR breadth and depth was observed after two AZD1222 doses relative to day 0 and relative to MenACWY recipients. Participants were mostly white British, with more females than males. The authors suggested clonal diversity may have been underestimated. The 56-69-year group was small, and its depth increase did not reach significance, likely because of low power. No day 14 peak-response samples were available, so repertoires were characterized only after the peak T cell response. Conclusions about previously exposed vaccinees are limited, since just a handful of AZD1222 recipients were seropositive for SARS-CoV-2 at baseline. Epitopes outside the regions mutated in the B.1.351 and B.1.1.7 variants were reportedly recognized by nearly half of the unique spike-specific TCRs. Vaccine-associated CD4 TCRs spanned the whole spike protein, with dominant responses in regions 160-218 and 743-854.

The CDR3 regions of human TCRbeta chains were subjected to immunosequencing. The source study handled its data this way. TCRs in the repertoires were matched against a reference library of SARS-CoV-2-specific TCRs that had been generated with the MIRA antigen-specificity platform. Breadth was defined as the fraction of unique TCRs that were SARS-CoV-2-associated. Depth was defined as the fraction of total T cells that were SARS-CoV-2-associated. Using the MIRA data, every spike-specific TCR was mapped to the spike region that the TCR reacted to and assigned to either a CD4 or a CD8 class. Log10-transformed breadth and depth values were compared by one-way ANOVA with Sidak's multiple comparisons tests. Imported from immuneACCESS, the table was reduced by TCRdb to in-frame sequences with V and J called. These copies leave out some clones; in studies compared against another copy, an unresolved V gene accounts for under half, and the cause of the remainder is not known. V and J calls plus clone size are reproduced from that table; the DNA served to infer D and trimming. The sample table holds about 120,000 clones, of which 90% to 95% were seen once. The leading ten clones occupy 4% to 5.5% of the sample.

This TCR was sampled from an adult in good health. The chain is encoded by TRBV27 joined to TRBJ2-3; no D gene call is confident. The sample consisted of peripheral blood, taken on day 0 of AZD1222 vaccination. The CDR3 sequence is CASSSPGPLGGADTQYF. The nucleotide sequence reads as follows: TGTGCCAGCAGTTCCCCCGGGCCCTTGGGCGGTGCAGATACGCAGTATTTT.